The TCR beta chain described here comes from a study of blood T cell repertoires in COVID-19. Germline assignment: CDR1 SQVTM and CDR2 ANQGSEA. This CDR3 is 16 amino acids long. The J segment lost 8 bases and the V segment lost 4 bases, leaving 15 bases of the junction unmatched. The authors' processing: Amplifying reference gene primers gave estimates of nucleated cell counts. Here immunoSEQ multiplex PCR was the method, and the copy in TCRdb shows in-frame clones only, minus some. D and trimming were read from the DNA, whereas the V and J calls and clone size are those reported in that table. Of 40,000 to 50,000 clones listed, 86% are singletons.

Source material: PBMCs or T cells enriched from blood (not recorded which). The chain employs TRBV29-1 and TRBJ2-1, with 9 bases identical to TRBD2. The sequence was obtained from a woman in her forties or fifties who had recovered from COVID-19. In DNA, the CDR3 is TGCAGCGTTGGTTCCCTAGCGGGACCCTTGGGGGATGAGCAGTTCTTC. Its protein product is CSVGSLAGPLGDEQFF.